This T cell receptor (beta chain) comes out of a study of blood T cells in healthy people across ages. Study-level points and caveats: Unsorted PBMC input precluded a conclusive naive versus antigen-experienced comparison. Both higher diversity and more naive CD4+ cells marked long-lived donors when set against aged donors.

The study isolated at least 6 million PBMCs from each sample. A second about 6 to 12 cycle PCR used barcoded and J-beta primers. TCRdb re-called the 5' RACE reads with MiXCR, one entry per CDR3 protein. The sample consists of about 600,000 distinct CDR3 sequences, roughly 48% of them appearing once. On this clonotype itself: The antigen is undetermined.

The sequence came from a man older than 75 in good health. The sequencing sample was made of blood.

CDR3 nucleotides: TGTGCCATCAGTGAGTCGAATCTACAGGGGGAGACCCAGTACTTC. Residues: CAISESNLQGETQYF. This rearrangement joins TRBV10-3 to TRBJ2-5; 7 positions agree with TRBD1. CDR3 length equals 15 residues. J was trimmed by 5 bases and V by 0 bases; bases with no gene match: 6. Germline V gene lookup returns CDR1 ENHRY and CDR2 SYGVKD.